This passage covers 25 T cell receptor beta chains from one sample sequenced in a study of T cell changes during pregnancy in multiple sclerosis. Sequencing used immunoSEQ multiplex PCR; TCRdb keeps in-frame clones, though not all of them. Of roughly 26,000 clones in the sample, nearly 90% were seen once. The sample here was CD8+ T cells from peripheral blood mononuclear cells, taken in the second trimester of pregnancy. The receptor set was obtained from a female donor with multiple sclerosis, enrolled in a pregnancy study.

DNA for the CDR3: TGTGCCAGCAGTTTCGGGGCGAACACCGGGGAGCTGTTTTTT. Encoded protein: CASSFGANTGELFF. The chain employs TRBV27 and TRBJ2-2; weak D call: TRBD2 (5 bases). Trimming removed 3 bases from V and 0 bases from J, with 5 bases in between. The CDR3 is made up of 14 amino acids. Germline V CDR1 and CDR2: MNHEY, SMNVEV (reference sequence).

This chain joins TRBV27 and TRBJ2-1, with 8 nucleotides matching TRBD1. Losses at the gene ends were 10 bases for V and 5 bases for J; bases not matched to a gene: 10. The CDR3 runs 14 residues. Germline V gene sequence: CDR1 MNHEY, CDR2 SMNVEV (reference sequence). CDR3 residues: CATTWGRGHNEQFF. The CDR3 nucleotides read TGTGCCACCACCTGGGGCAGGGGGCACAATGAGCAGTTCTTC.

The DNA for the CDR3 is TGTGCCTGGATCCAGGGCGAGGCTAACTATGGCTACACCTTC. This sequence encodes CAWIQGEANYGYTF. This chain uses TRBV30 with TRBJ1-2; TRBD1 might be the D (5 bases). V lost 4 bases and J lost 0, with 12 bases in between. Germline loops: CDR1 GTSNPN, CDR2 SVGIG (reference sequence). CDR3 length: 14 amino acids.

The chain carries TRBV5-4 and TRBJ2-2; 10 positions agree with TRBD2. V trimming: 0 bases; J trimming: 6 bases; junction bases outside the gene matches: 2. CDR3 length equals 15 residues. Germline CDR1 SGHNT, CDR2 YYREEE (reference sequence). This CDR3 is CASSLDGTSAGELFF. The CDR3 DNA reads TGTGCCAGCAGCTTGGATGGGACTAGCGCCGGGGAGCTGTTTTTT.

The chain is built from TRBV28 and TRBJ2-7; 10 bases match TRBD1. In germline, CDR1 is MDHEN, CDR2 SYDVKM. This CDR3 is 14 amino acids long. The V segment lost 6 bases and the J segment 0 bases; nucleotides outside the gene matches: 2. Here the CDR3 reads CASSRQGASYEQYF. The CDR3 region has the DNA TGTGCCAGCAGCAGACAGGGGGCCTCCTACGAGCAGTACTTC.

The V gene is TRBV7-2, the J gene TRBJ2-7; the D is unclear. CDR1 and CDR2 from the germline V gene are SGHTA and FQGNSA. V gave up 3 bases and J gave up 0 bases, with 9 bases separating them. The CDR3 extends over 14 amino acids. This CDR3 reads CASSFLGLSYEQYF. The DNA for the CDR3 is TGTGCCAGCAGCTTTCTAGGCCTCTCCTACGAGCAGTACTTC.

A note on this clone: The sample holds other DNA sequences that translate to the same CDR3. CDR3 sequence reads: CASSLTGNTEAFF. The DNA for the CDR3 is TGTGCCAGCAGCTTAACAGGGAACACTGAAGCTTTCTTT. V and J are TRBV7-9 and TRBJ1-1; maybe TRBD1 (5 bases). Germline V gene sequence: CDR1 SEHNR, CDR2 FQNEAQ (reference sequence). V lost 2 bases to trimming and J lost 1 base, with 5 bases between them. The CDR3 consists of 13 residues.

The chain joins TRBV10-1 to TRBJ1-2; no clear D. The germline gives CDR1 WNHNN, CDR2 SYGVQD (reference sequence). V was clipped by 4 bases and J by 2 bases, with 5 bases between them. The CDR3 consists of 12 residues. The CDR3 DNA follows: TGCGCCAGCAGTGGACTCAACTATGGCTACACCTTC. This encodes CASSGLNYGYTF.

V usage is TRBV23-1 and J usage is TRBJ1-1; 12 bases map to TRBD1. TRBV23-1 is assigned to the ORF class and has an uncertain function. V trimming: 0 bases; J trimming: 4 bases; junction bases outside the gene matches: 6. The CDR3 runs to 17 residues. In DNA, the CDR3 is TGCGCCAGCAGTCAATCGGGACAGGGGGCCGGGAGCACTGAAGCTTTCTTT. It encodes CASSQSGQGAGSTEAFF.

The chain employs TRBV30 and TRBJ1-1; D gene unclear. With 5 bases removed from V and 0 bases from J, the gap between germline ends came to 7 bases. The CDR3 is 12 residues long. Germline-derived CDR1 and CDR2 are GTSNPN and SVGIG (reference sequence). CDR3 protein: CAWEELNTEAFF. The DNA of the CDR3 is TGTGCCTGGGAGGAGCTGAACACTGAAGCTTTCTTT.

As DNA, the CDR3 is TGTGCCAGCAGCCGCACTCCTTACGAGCAGTACTTC. Encoded protein: CASSRTPYEQYF. This rearrangement joins TRBV7-9 to TRBJ2-7, with no clear D. CDR1 SEHNR and CDR2 FQNEAQ come from the germline V gene (reference sequence). The V end lost 5 bases, the J end lost 4 bases, and 9 bases lay between the germline ends. CDR3 length: 12 amino acids.

In DNA form, the CDR3 reads TGTGCCAGCAGCCCCAACCCCGGTGGAGATACGCAGTATTTT. Translation: CASSPNPGGDTQYF. The chain is built from TRBV28 and TRBJ2-3; D is uncertain. The CDR3 runs to 14 residues. CDR1 MDHEN and CDR2 SYDVKM come from the germline V gene. With 6 bases removed from V and 5 bases from J, the gap between germline ends came to 15 bases.

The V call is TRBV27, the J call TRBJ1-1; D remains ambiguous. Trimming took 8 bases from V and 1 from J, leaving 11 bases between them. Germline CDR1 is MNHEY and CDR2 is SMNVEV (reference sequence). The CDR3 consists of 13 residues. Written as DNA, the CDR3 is TGTGCCAGCTCCGCGGCTTCGAACACTGAAGCTTTCTTT. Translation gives CASSAASNTEAFF.

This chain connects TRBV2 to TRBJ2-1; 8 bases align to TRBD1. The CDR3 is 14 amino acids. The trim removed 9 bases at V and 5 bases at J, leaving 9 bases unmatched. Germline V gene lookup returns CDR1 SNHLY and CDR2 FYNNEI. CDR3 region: CARFRGPDDNEQFF. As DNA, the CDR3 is TGTGCCAGATTCAGGGGGCCCGATGACAATGAGCAGTTCTTC.

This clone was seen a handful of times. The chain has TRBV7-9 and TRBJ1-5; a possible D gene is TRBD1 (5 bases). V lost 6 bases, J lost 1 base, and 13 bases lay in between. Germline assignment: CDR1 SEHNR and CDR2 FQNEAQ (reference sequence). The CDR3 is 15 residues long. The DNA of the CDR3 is TGTGCCAGCAGTCGGGGGGACGGAAGCAATCAGCCCCAGCATTTT. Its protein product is CASSRGDGSNQPQHF.

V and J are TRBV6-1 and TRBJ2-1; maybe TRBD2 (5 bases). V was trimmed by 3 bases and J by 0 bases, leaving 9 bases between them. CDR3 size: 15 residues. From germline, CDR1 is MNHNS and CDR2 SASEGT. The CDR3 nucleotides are TGTGCCAGCAGTGAGTATCTAGCCTCCTACAATGAGCAGTTCTTC. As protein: CASSEYLASYNEQFF.

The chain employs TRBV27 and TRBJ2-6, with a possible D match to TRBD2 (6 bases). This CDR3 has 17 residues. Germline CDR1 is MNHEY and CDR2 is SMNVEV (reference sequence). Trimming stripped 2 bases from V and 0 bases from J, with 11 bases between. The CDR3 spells CASSLTPRGSGANVLTF. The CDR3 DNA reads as TGTGCCAGCAGTTTAACCCCGCGGGGCTCTGGGGCCAACGTCCTGACTTTC.

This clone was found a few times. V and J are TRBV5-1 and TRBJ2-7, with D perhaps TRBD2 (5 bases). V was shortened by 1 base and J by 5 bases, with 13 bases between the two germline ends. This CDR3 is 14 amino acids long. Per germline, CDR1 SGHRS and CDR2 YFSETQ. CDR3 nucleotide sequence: TGCGCCAGCAGCTTGTTCCTCAGCGGTGACGAGCAGTACTTC. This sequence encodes CASSLFLSGDEQYF.

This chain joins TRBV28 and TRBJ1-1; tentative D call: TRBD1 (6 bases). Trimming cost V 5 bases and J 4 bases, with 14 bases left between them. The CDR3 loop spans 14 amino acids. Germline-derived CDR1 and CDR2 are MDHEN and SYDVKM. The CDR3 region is CASSPQGGITEAFF. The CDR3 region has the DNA TGTGCCAGCAGTCCACAGGGCGGAATCACTGAAGCTTTCTTT.

The CDR3 region has the DNA TGTGCCAGCAGCCTGGGAGAGGAAGGCTACACCTTC. Translation gives CASSLGEEGYTF. The V gene is TRBV13, the J gene TRBJ1-2; D is unclear. CDR1 and CDR2 (germline): PRHDT, FYEKMQ (reference sequence). CDR3 length: 12 residues. The V and J ends lost 5 bases and 8 bases respectively, with 12 bases between them.

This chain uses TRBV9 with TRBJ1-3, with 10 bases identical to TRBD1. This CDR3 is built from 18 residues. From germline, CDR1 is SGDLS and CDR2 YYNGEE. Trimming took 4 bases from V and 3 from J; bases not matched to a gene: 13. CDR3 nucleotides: TGTGCCAGCAGCACATCTACTAATGACAGGGGGCATGGAAACACCATATATTTT. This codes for CASSTSTNDRGHGNTIYF.

This CDR3 reads CASSHGLVKNIQYF. The DNA for the CDR3 is TGTGCCAGCAGCCATGGACTAGTTAAAAACATTCAGTACTTC. The genes are TRBV5-6 and TRBJ2-4; 7 nucleotides agree with TRBD2. The CDR3 has 14 residues. The germline V gene has CDR1 SGHDT and CDR2 YYEEEE. V dropped 4 bases and J dropped 4; count of bases not matched to a gene: 5.

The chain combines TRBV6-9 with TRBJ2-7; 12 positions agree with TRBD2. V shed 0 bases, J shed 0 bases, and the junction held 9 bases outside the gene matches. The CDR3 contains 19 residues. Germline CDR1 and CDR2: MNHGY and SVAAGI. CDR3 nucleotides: TGTGCCAGCAGTTATTCGATCCCGCGGACTAGCGGGGCCTCCTACGAGCAGTACTTC. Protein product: CASSYSIPRTSGASYEQYF.

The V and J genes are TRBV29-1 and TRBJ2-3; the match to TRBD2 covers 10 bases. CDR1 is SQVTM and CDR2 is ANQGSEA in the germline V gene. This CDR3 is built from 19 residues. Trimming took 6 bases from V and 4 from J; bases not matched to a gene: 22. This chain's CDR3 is CSVVGTDSLAGDRADTQYF. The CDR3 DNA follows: TGCAGCGTCGTGGGGACCGATAGCCTAGCGGGAGATCGGGCAGATACGCAGTATTTT.

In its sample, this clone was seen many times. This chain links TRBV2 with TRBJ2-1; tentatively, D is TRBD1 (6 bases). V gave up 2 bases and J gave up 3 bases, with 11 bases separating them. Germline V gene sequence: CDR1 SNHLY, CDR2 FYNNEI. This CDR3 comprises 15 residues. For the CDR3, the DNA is TGTGCCAGCAGTGAATCTGGACAGAACTACAATGAGCAGTTCTTC. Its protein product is CASSESGQNYNEQFF.